One T cell receptor beta chain is described in this entry. The target antigen is unknown. Once cultured for approximately ten days, the cells underwent separation to obtain CD4+ T cells. CDR3 length: 15 residues. V was shortened by 2 bases and J by 3 bases, with 14 bases between the two germline ends. The germline V gene encodes CDR1 SGHKS and CDR2 YYEKEE (reference sequence). This sample stems from a study of vaccination effects on CD4 cells after COVID-19. Study information: Within the ViraFEST assay, antigen-specific CD4+ T cells underwent expansion with viral peptide pools prior to sequencing.

Sequenced by immunoSEQ multiplex PCR; TCRdb stores in-frame clones only, minus some. The profile shows fewer than 40,000 clones, about 70% of them singletons. Study-wide results and caveats: The study dataset contains few convalescent patients and includes no early post-infection timepoints.

This material consisted of CD4+ T cells from PBMCs cultured without peptide, taken before COVID-19 vaccination. The TCR was taken from a human donor who received a COVID-19 vaccine. The chain couples TRBV5-5 to TRBJ1-1; perhaps TRBD1 as D (5 bases). The CDR3 nucleotides are TGTGCCAGCAGCTTCTTGGGGGAGAAGGACACTGAAGCTTTCTTT. Translating gives CASSFLGEKDTEAFF.